This is a list of T cell receptor beta chains from one sample in a study of graft-versus-host responses after intestinal transplantation. Measured with immunoSEQ multiplex PCR; TCRdb has only the in-frame clones, and not every one. The table records about 99,000 clones, 92% of them present only once. These TCRs are of unknown antigen specificity. Sequencing was performed on unstimulated CD8+ T cells sorted from spleen or lymph node cells, taken before transplant. All receptors derive from a human donor who was the organ donor for an intestinal transplant. The CDR3 runs from the conserved cysteine through the conserved F or W. Each record gives: D gene, V gene, CDR3 protein. D genes are given only for firm matches.

>TRBD2|TRBV27
CASSRLAGGLKETQYF
>TRBD1|TRBV2
CAKRQGASNEQFF
>TRBD2|TRBV5-1
CASSSGTSGRARTGELFF
>TRBD2|TRBV7-2
CASSLEGLGATGANVLTF
>.|TRBV28
CASSSQETVNTEAFF
>TRBD2|TRBV5-4
CASSLGWLAGYTDTQYF
>TRBD2|TRBV27
CASSPSGGGYNEQFF
>TRBD1|TRBV27
CASTGQGNEKLFF
>TRBD2|TRBV19
CASSPLGSGIITYEQYF
>.|TRBV11-2
CASSPEGYTEAFF
>TRBD2|TRBV27
CASSPSSSGGPYEQYF
>TRBD1|TRBV11-3
CASSLDSGTGLDYGYTF
>.|TRBV29-1
CSVEGKDLGFGEQYF
>.|TRBV4-1
CASSLEPPKQMYNSGNTIYF
>.|TRBV6-1
CAVRNVDFYEQYF
>.|TRBV5-1
CASSTDSLAQYF
>.|TRBV7-8
CASSLAFLGDEQYF
>TRBD1|TRBV4-1
CASSQEPIPGTGFADTQYF
>TRBD2|TRBV28
CASSFRLAGGPTDTQYF
>TRBD1|TRBV9
CASSRDSSSYNEQFF
>.|TRBV19
CASSIEETGKETQYF
>TRBD2|TRBV19
CASSTGGRVADTQYF
>.|TRBV15
CATAGGENQPQHF
>.|TRBV28
CASTPSSYGREQYF
>TRBD1|TRBV7-9
CASSSPTGGSMNTEAFF
>.|TRBV11-3
CASSLGVASRNTGELFF